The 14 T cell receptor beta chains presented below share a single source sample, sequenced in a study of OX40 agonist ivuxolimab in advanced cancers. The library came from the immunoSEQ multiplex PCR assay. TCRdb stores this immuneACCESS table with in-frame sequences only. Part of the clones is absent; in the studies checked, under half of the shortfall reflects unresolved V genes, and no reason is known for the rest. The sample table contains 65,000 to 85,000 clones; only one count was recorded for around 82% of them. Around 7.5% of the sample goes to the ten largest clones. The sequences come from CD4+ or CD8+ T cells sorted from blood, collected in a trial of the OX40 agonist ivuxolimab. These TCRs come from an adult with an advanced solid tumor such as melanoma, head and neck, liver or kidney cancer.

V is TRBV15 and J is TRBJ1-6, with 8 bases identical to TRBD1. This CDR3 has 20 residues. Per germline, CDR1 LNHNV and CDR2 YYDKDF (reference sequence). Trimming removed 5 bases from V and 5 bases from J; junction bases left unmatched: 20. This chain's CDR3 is CATSGENDRGKRINNSPLHF. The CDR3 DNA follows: TGTGCCACCAGCGGGGAAAACGACAGGGGAAAGAGAATCAATAATTCACCCCTCCACTTT.

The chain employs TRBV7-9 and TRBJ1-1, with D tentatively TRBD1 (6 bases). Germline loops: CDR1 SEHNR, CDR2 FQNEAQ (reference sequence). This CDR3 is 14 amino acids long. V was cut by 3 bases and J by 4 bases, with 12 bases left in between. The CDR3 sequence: CASSFQQGSTEAFF. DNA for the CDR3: TGTGCCAGCAGCTTCCAACAGGGCTCCACTGAAGCTTTCTTT. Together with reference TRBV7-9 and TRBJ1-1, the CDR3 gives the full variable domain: DTGVSQNPRHKITKRGQNVTFRCDPISEHNRLYWYRQTLGQGPEFLTYFQNEAQLEKSRLLSDRFSAERPKGSFSTLEIQRTEQGDSAMYLCASSFQQGSTEAFFGQGTRLTVV.

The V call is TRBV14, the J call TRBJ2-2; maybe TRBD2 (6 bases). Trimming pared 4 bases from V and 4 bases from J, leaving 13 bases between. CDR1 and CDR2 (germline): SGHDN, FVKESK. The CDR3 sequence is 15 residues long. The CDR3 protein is CASSPRRGATGELFF. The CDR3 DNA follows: TGTGCCAGCAGCCCCCGCCGCGGGGCCACCGGGGAGCTGTTTTTT.

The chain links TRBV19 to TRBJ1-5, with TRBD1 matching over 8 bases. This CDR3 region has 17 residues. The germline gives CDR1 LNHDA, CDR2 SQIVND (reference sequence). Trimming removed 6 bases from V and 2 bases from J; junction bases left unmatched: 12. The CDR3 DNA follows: TGTGCCAGTAGAAAGACAGGGGAGTGGGGAGGCAATCAGCCCCAGCATTTT. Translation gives CASRKTGEWGGNQPQHF.

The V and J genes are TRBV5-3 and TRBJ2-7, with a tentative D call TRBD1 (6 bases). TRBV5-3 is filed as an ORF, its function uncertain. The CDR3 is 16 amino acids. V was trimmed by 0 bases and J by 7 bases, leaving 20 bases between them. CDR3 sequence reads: CARSLGGQRIRYEQYF. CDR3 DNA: TGTGCCAGAAGCTTGGGGGGGCAGAGGATACGGTATGAGCAGTACTTC.

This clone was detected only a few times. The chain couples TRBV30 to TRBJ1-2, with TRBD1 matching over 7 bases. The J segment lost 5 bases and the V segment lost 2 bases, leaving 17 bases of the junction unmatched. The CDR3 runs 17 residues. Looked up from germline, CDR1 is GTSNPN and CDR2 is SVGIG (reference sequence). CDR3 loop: CAWSSSRRGRAGYGYTF. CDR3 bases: TGTGCCTGGAGTTCTAGCAGGAGGGGGCGAGCGGGGTATGGCTACACCTTC.

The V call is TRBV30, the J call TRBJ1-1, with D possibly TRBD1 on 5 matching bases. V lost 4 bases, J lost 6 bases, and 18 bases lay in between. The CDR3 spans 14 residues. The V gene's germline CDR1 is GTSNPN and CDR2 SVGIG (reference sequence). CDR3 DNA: TGTGCCTGGATCGACGGGGGGAAGATTGCTGAAGCTTTCTTT. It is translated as CAWIDGGKIAEAFF.

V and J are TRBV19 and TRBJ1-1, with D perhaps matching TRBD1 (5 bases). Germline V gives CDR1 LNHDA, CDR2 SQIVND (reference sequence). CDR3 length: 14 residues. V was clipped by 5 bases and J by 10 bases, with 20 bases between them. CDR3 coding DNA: TGTGCCAGTAGTCCCCTGAATCAGGGAAACAGAGCTTTCTTT. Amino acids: CASSPLNQGNRAFF.

The CDR3 sequence is CASSSALQGLDTQYF. The CDR3 coding sequence is TGCGCCAGCAGCTCCGCCTTACAGGGATTAGATACGCAGTATTTT. V and J are TRBV5-1 and TRBJ2-3, with TRBD1 as a possible D gene (6 bases). V lost 3 bases and J lost 5, with 16 bases in between. This CDR3 spans 15 amino acids. Germline CDR1 SGHRS, CDR2 YFSETQ.

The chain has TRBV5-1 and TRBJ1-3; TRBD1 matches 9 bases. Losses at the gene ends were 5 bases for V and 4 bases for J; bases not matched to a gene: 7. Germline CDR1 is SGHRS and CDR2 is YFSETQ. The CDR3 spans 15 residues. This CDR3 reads CASRDRGTGGNTIYF. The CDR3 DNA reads TGCGCCAGCAGGGACAGGGGTACAGGCGGAAACACCATATATTTT.

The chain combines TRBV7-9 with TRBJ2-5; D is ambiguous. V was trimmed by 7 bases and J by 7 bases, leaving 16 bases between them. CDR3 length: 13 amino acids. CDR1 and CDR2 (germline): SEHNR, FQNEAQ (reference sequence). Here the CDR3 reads CASIRGTDRTQYF. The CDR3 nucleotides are TGTGCCAGCATACGTGGAACAGACCGGACCCAGTACTTC.

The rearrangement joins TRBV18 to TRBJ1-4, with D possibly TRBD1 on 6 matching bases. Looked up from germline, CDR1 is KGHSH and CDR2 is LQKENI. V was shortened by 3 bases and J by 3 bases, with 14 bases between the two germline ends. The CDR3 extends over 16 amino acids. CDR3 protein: CASSPPRGGPNEKLFF. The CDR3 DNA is TGTGCCAGCTCACCCCCAAGGGGGGGGCCTAATGAAAAACTGTTTTTT.

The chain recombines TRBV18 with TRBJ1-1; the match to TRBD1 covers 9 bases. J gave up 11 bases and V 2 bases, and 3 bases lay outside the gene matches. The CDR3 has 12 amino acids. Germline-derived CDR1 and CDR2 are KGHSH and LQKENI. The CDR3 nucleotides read TGTGCCAGCTCACCAGTGACAGGGGGGGCTTTCTTT. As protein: CASSPVTGGAFF.

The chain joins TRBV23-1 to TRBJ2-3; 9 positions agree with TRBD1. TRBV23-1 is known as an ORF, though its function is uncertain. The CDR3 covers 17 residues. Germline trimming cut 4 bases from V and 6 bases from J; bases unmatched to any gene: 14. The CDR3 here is CASSLRQTGGDWDTQYF. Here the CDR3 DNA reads TGCGCCAGCAGTCTCAGACAGACAGGGGGTGATTGGGATACGCAGTATTTT.